The 32 T cell receptor beta chains below all came from one sample that was sequenced in a study of OX40 agonist ivuxolimab in advanced cancers. This table comes from immunoSEQ multiplex PCR, and its TCRdb copy is limited to in-frame clones, with some not included. The sample consists of 30,000 to 40,000 clones, over 80% of them appearing once. The sequenced sample was CD4+ or CD8+ T cells sorted from blood, obtained in a trial of the OX40 agonist ivuxolimab. The origin of the receptors is an adult with an advanced solid tumor such as melanoma, head and neck, liver or kidney cancer.

The chain joins TRBV9 to TRBJ1-1; D perhaps matches TRBD1 (5 bases). This CDR3 spans 15 amino acids. From germline, CDR1 is SGDLS and CDR2 YYNGEE. Trimming stripped 0 bases from V and 3 bases from J, with 12 bases between. The CDR3 spells CASSVEGQLHTEAFF. The CDR3 coding sequence is TGTGCCAGCAGCGTAGAAGGACAACTACACACTGAAGCTTTCTTT.

The rearrangement joins TRBV6-4 to TRBJ2-1; tentatively, D is TRBD2 (5 bases). Looked up from germline, CDR1 is MRHNA and CDR2 is SNTAGT. The CDR3 is 15 amino acids. The germline V and J ends were trimmed by 4 bases and 6 bases, with 16 bases remaining between them. In DNA, the CDR3 is TGTGCCAGCAGTGCGACGGACTCTACTGGCAATGAGCAGTTCTTC. Translated: CASSATDSTGNEQFF.

The chain combines TRBV27 with TRBJ1-2, with D perhaps TRBD1 (5 bases). The CDR3 is 15 amino acids. The germline V and J ends were trimmed by 3 bases and 0 bases, with 11 bases remaining between them. The germline CDR1 and CDR2 sequences are MNHEY and SMNVEV (reference sequence). Written as DNA, the CDR3 is TGTGCCAGCAGTTTCGGGGGAGCTCCTAACTATGGCTACACCTTC. Protein: CASSFGGAPNYGYTF.

This clone was found a few times. This may be a read error: a much more frequent sequence differs by one nucleotide. Other nucleotide sequences from this sample produce the same CDR3. J is TRBJ2-4 and V is TRBV28, with D tentatively TRBD1 or TRBD2 (7 bases each). Trimming stripped 3 bases from V and 7 bases from J, with 22 bases between. The CDR3 spans 17 residues. From germline, CDR1 is MDHEN and CDR2 SYDVKM. The CDR3 protein is CASSLGGAGGFSNIQYF. The DNA of the CDR3 is TGTGCCAGCAGTTTGGGGGGGGCAGGGGGGTTCTCGAACATTCAGTACTTC.

The rearrangement links TRBV6-1 to TRBJ2-3; D is uncertain. Germline loops: CDR1 MNHNS, CDR2 SASEGT. Trimming took 2 bases from V and 3 from J, leaving 12 bases between them. The CDR3 consists of 15 residues. In DNA form, the CDR3 reads TGTGCCAGCAGTGAAATGGTACTGGGGACAGATACGCAGTATTTT. Its translation: CASSEMVLGTDTQYF.

The genes are TRBV6-5 and TRBJ1-3; D is perhaps TRBD1 (5 bases). In germline, CDR1 is MNHEY, CDR2 SVGAGI. The germline V and J ends were trimmed by 0 bases and 3 bases, with 9 bases remaining between them. This CDR3 has 15 residues. For the CDR3, the DNA is TGTGCCAGCAGTTACTCAGGAGGGGTTGGAAACACCATATATTTT. It yields the protein CASSYSGGVGNTIYF.

This chain uses TRBV28 with TRBJ1-1, with D possibly TRBD1 on 5 matching bases. The length of the CDR3 is 14 residues. Germline loops: CDR1 MDHEN, CDR2 SYDVKM. V dropped 7 bases and J dropped 4 bases, with 16 bases sitting between them. The CDR3 region is CASIPRGLSTEAFF. CDR3 DNA: TGTGCCAGCATTCCTAGGGGTTTATCCACTGAAGCTTTCTTT.

The V and J genes are TRBV5-6 and TRBJ2-5, with 14 bases lining up with TRBD2. Trimming took 4 bases from V and 2 from J; bases not matched to a gene: 7. The length of the CDR3 is 17 residues. Germline CDR1 reads SGHDT; CDR2 reads YYEEEE. CDR3 DNA sequence: TGTGCCAGCAGCGCCGGACTAGCGGGAGGCCCTCAAGAGACCCAGTACTTC. Its protein is CASSAGLAGGPQETQYF.

The V call is TRBV9, the J call TRBJ2-1, with a weak D call TRBD2 (5 bases). Between the trimmed V and J ends, which lost 0 bases and 5 bases, there was a span of 9 bases. The germline gives CDR1 SGDLS, CDR2 YYNGEE. The CDR3 runs 14 residues. CDR3 coding DNA: TGTGCCAGCAGCGTAGCGGGGAGAAACAATGAGCAGTTCTTC. Its translation is CASSVAGRNNEQFF.

V is TRBV19 and J is TRBJ1-1; maybe TRBD1 (5 bases). Germline V gene sequence: CDR1 LNHDA, CDR2 SQIVND (reference sequence). Trimming shortened V by 5 bases and J by 6 bases, and 16 bases separated the two germline ends. The CDR3 spans 14 residues. The chain's CDR3 is CASSFLIGAAEAFF. Here the CDR3 DNA reads TGTGCCAGTAGTTTCCTCATAGGGGCCGCTGAAGCTTTCTTT. Filled out from reference TRBV19 and TRBJ1-1, the complete variable domain reads DGGITQSPKYLFRKEGQNVTLSCEQNLNHDAMYWYRQDPGQGLRLIYYSQIVNDFQKGDIAEGYSVSREKKESFPLTVTSAQKNPTAFYLCASSFLIGAAEAFFGQGTRLTVV.

Comments on this clone: An end of the junction differs from the germline gene, which may be a read error. The chain links TRBV7-7 to TRBJ2-1, with 7 positions matching TRBD1. The CDR3 spans 15 residues. Germline CDR1 reads SSHAT; CDR2 reads FNYEAQ (reference sequence). The CDR3 DNA is TGTGCTAGCAGCCCCGGGACAGCCTCCTACAATGAGCAGTTCTTC. Its protein is CASSPGTASYNEQFF.

The chain uses TRBV7-2 and TRBJ1-1; a possible D gene is TRBD1 (6 bases). CDR1 is SGHTA, CDR2 FQGNSA, per germline. CDR3 length equals 15 residues. With 4 bases removed from V and 5 bases from J, the gap between germline ends came to 17 bases. In nucleotides, the CDR3 is TGTGCCAGCAGCTATATGGCAGGGGTTCGGACTGAAGCTTTCTTT. Amino acid sequence: CASSYMAGVRTEAFF. The variable domain in full, completed from reference TRBV7-2 and TRBJ1-1, reads GAGVSQSPSNKVTEKGKDVELRCDPISGHTALYWYRQSLGQGLEFLIYFQGNSAPDKSGLPSDRFSAERTGGSVSTLTIQRTQQEDSAVYLCASSYMAGVRTEAFFGQGTRLTVV.

The chain employs TRBV27 and TRBJ2-1; no definite D call. Germline V gives CDR1 MNHEY, CDR2 SMNVEV (reference sequence). Trimming pared 5 bases from V and 7 bases from J, leaving 12 bases between. There are 13 residues in the CDR3. For the CDR3, the DNA is TGTGCCAGCAGTCAATTCAATGGGAATGAGCAGTTCTTC. It yields the protein CASSQFNGNEQFF.

A single count supports this clone. The genes are TRBV9 and TRBJ1-2; D is possibly TRBD1 (5 bases). In germline, CDR1 is SGDLS, CDR2 YYNGEE. The CDR3 length is 12 residues. V lost 3 bases, J lost 13 bases, and 16 bases lay in between. In nucleotides, the CDR3 is TGTGCCAGCAGCGCGGCCCCGGGGCCCTCCACCTTC. This gives the protein CASSAAPGPSTF.

V usage is TRBV6-5 and J usage is TRBJ1-5; D call uncertain. CDR3 length equals 13 residues. In germline, CDR1 is MNHEY, CDR2 SVGAGI. Trimming took off 8 bases at V and 0 bases at J, with 8 bases between the two ends. The CDR3 spells CASGPSSNQPQHF. As DNA, the CDR3 is TGTGCCAGCGGCCCTTCTAGCAATCAGCCCCAGCATTTT.

The chain recombines TRBV28 with TRBJ2-7, with 8 positions matching TRBD2. With V trimmed by 7 bases and J by 4 bases, 6 bases remained unmatched. This CDR3 has 13 amino acids. Germline assignment: CDR1 MDHEN and CDR2 SYDVKM. The CDR3 sequence is CASIGGGNYEQYF. The CDR3 DNA sequence: TGTGCCAGCATCGGCGGGGGGAATTACGAGCAGTACTTC.

The gene calls are TRBV2 and TRBJ2-7; D is perhaps TRBD1 (6 bases). From germline, CDR1 is SNHLY and CDR2 FYNNEI. This CDR3 has 13 amino acids. Trimming shortened V by 4 bases and J by 1 base, and 8 bases separated the two germline ends. The CDR3 region has the DNA TGTGCCAGCAGTGGGACAGATTCCTACGAGCAGTACTTC. It translates to CASSGTDSYEQYF.

The gene calls are TRBV5-4 and TRBJ2-7, with TRBD2 matching 9 bases. CDR1 is SGHNT, CDR2 YYREEE, per germline (reference sequence). CDR3 size: 16 residues. V shed 1 base and J 7 bases; nucleotides not matched to a gene: 12. As DNA, the CDR3 is TGTGCCAGCAGCTTGAGGCTTGGCGGGAGGGCCGGGGAGCAGTACTTC. Its protein product is CASSLRLGGRAGEQYF. The whole variable domain, remainder taken from reference TRBV5-4 and TRBJ2-7, is ETGVTQSPTHLIKTRGQQVTLRCSSQSGHNTVSWYQQALGQGPQFIFQYYREEENGRGNFPPRFSGLQFPNYSSELNVNALELDDSALYLCASSLRLGGRAGEQYFGPGTRLTVT.

This clone was observed a few times. This chain connects TRBV7-9 to TRBJ2-7, with D maybe TRBD1 (6 bases). Germline V gives CDR1 SEHNR, CDR2 FQNEAQ (reference sequence). This CDR3 comprises 15 residues. V was pared by 5 bases and J by 1 base, with 15 bases between. CDR3 bases: TGTGCCAGCAGCGCGAGGACAGTCCTTTCCTACGAGCAGTACTTC. This sequence encodes CASSARTVLSYEQYF.

This chain connects TRBV5-1 to TRBJ2-7; a possible D gene is TRBD2 (6 bases). The V end lost 2 bases, the J end lost 6 bases, and 15 bases lay between the germline ends. The CDR3 has 14 residues. Germline lookup yields CDR1 SGHRS and CDR2 YFSETQ. CDR3 protein: CASSFTGLLAEQYF. The DNA for the CDR3 is TGCGCCAGCAGCTTCACGGGACTCCTCGCCGAGCAGTACTTC.

The rearrangement joins TRBV19 to TRBJ1-2; 9 bases line up with TRBD1. Germline V gene data show CDR1 as LNHDA and CDR2 as SQIVND (reference sequence). V lost 7 bases and J lost 1; bases outside the gene matches: 1. The length of the CDR3 is 13 residues. The CDR3 sequence: CASKTGGNYGYTF. In nucleotides, the CDR3 is TGTGCCAGTAAGACAGGGGGTAACTATGGCTACACCTTC.

This chain links TRBV7-3 with TRBJ1-1; weak D call: TRBD1 (5 bases). There are 14 residues in the CDR3. Germline assignment: CDR1 SGHTA and CDR2 FQGTGA. V lost 1 base to trimming and J lost 5 bases, with 11 bases between them. CDR3 coding DNA: TGTGCCAGCAGCTTAATTGGGGCGGGGACTGAAGCTTTCTTT. Amino acid sequence: CASSLIGAGTEAFF.

The CDR3 DNA reads as TGTGCCAGCAGTGAAGTAGCGGGCTTCACCGGGGAGCTGTTTTTT. Protein sequence: CASSEVAGFTGELFF. The V gene is TRBV6-4, the J gene TRBJ2-2, with 7 nucleotides matching TRBD2. The CDR3 spans 15 residues. Germline V gene data show CDR1 as MRHNA and CDR2 as SNTAGT. V was clipped by 3 bases and J by 4 bases; unmatched bases: 5.

This chain connects TRBV19 to TRBJ2-7; the D gene is possibly TRBD1 (5 bases). Germline V lookup: CDR1 LNHDA, CDR2 SQIVND (reference sequence). The V and J ends lost 1 base and 0 bases respectively, with 10 bases between them. There are 15 residues in the CDR3. The DNA of the CDR3 is TGTGCCAGTAGTATAGGACAGACCAGCTCCTACGAGCAGTACTTC. Residues: CASSIGQTSSYEQYF.

The genes are TRBV27 and TRBJ2-2; D is ambiguous. Between the trimmed V and J ends, which lost 5 bases and 8 bases, there was a span of 9 bases. Germline V gives CDR1 MNHEY, CDR2 SMNVEV (reference sequence). The CDR3 covers 12 residues. CDR3 sequence: CASSPSEGELFF. Here the CDR3 DNA reads TGTGCCAGCAGTCCGTCCGAGGGGGAGCTGTTTTTT.

The chain has TRBV29-1 and TRBJ1-1; 7 nucleotides match TRBD1. The CDR3 contains 13 residues. The ends lost 7 bases at V and 6 bases at J; junction bases unmatched: 11. Germline CDR1 SQVTM, CDR2 ANQGSEA. CDR3 DNA sequence: TGCAGCGCCAAAGACAGGGATCTTGCTGAAGCTTTCTTT. This encodes CSAKDRDLAEAFF.

V usage is TRBV7-6 and J usage is TRBJ2-7; tentative D call: TRBD2 (7 bases). Germline CDR1 and CDR2: SGHVS and FNYEAQ. Trimming shortened V by 8 bases and J by 7 bases, and 18 bases separated the two germline ends. The CDR3 spans 13 residues. The CDR3 DNA reads TGTGCCAGCCAGGGTGGGGGGGCCGGTGAGCAGTACTTC. Residues: CASQGGGAGEQYF.

The J gene is TRBJ2-7, the V gene TRBV6-1; maybe TRBD1 (6 bases). V was trimmed by 5 bases and J by 4 bases, leaving 15 bases between them. Germline loops: CDR1 MNHNS, CDR2 SASEGT. The CDR3 runs 14 residues. The CDR3 DNA follows: TGTGCCAGCAGTCGATCAACAGGACAGTACGAGCAGTACTTC. It yields the protein CASSRSTGQYEQYF.

This chain links TRBV5-1 with TRBJ2-7, with D unclear. CDR1 is SGHRS and CDR2 is YFSETQ in the germline V gene. V lost 2 bases, J lost 0 bases, and 9 bases lay in between. There are 14 residues in the CDR3. CDR3 nucleotide sequence: TGCGCCAGCAGCTTAGGTAAGGGCTCCTACGAGCAGTACTTC. This sequence encodes CASSLGKGSYEQYF.

CDR3 nucleotide sequence: TGTGCCATCAAGGGAATGGGCGGGACAGCCCGTAACTCCGCCGGGGAGCTGTTTTTT. Its translation: CAIKGMGGTARNSAGELFF. J is TRBJ2-2 and V is TRBV10-3, with D possibly being TRBD1 (7 bases). Deletions cut 7 bases from V and 6 bases from J, with 30 bases between. The CDR3 runs to 19 residues. Per germline, CDR1 ENHRY and CDR2 SYGVKD.

In its sample, this clone was seen once. The J gene is TRBJ2-4, the V gene TRBV27; D is possibly TRBD1 (5 bases). The CDR3 covers 16 residues. Germline assignment: CDR1 MNHEY and CDR2 SMNVEV (reference sequence). V was trimmed by 3 bases and J by 2 bases, leaving 14 bases between them. The CDR3 region is CASSLEGAPPKNIQYF. For the CDR3, the DNA is TGTGCCAGCAGTTTGGAAGGGGCTCCCCCCAAAAACATTCAGTACTTC.

This chain joins TRBV4-1 and TRBJ1-4, with unresolved D. Germline-derived CDR1 and CDR2 are MGHRA and YSYEKL. The V gene lost 0 bases and the J gene lost 14 bases, with 13 bases spanning the gap. The CDR3 consists of 13 residues. The CDR3 here is CASSQDKEDSLFF. The DNA of the CDR3 is TGCGCCAGCAGCCAAGATAAGGAGGATAGCCTGTTTTTT.